The source of this T cell receptor beta chain is a study of CD8+ T cells in alopecia areata. Per germline, CDR1 KGHSH and CDR2 LQKENI. J gave up 10 bases and V 4 bases, and 7 bases lay outside the gene matches. This CDR3 comprises 15 residues. Isolated RNA was reverse transcribed into cDNA used as the sequencing template. Produced via immunoSEQ multiplex PCR; TCRdb's table is partial and in-frame only. The repertoire holds approximately 99,000 clones, with 50% to 60% as singletons. The sequencing sample was made of NKG2D-low CD8+ T cells sorted from blood. The sequence came from a human donor with alopecia areata. The chain couples TRBV18 to TRBJ2-1, with 13 nucleotides matching TRBD2. CDR3 coding DNA: TGTGCCAGCTCACTTGGACTAGCGGGAGTCCGGGAGCAGTTCTTC. This translates into CASSLGLAGVREQFF.